A single sample is the source of the 18 T cell receptor beta chains below, sequenced in a study of CDR3 diversity in severe acne. TCRdb analysed the PCR reads with MiXCR anew, one entry per CDR3 protein. The table has 89,000 or so distinct CDR3 sequences, about 48% seen once; the top ten hold around 10%. The specimen sequenced was blood. All receptors derive from a male donor in good health, serving as a control.

This clonotype was found a few times. The rearrangement uses TRBV6-1 and TRBJ1-5, with D unclear. With 6 bases removed from V and 1 base from J, the gap between germline ends came to 7 bases. Germline V gene data show CDR1 as MNHNS and CDR2 as SASEGT. This CDR3 is 13 amino acids long. DNA of the CDR3: TGTGCCAGCAGCCTAGAAAGCAATCAGCCCCAGCATTTT. The encoded protein is CASSLESNQPQHF.

This clonotype has a handful of counts. This chain connects TRBV27 to TRBJ2-7; tentatively, D is TRBD2 (5 bases). Germline CDR1 and CDR2: MNHEY and SMNVEV (reference sequence). The CDR3 is 18 residues long. V dropped 6 bases and J dropped 1 base, with 25 bases sitting between them. The CDR3 nucleotides are TGTGCCAGCAGACCCGGGCTAGCAAGAACAAAAAAATCCTACGAGCAGTACTTC. It specifies CASRPGLARTKKSYEQYF.

This clonotype has at least ten counts. V gene TRBV3-1 combines with J gene TRBJ1-6; D uncertain. Per the germline V gene, CDR1 is LGHDT and CDR2 is YNNKEL (reference sequence). The CDR3 has 15 residues. Trimming left V 1 base short and J 6 bases short, with 10 bases between. The CDR3 nucleotides are TGTGCCAGCAGCCAAGTGGAGGTCACTAATTCACCCCTCCACTTT. This codes for CASSQVEVTNSPLHF.

The CDR3 protein is CSSRGGTEAFF. CDR3 in DNA: TGCAGCAGTCGAGGGGGGACTGAAGCTTTCTTT. V is TRBV29-1 and J is TRBJ1-1; D might be TRBD1 (6 bases). V was clipped by 8 bases and J by 5 bases, with 12 bases between them. Germline lookup yields CDR1 SQVTM and CDR2 ANQGSEA. This CDR3 has 11 amino acids.

By proportion, this clonotype is medium-sized. The chain carries TRBV15 and TRBJ2-6; D might be TRBD1 or TRBD2, each matching 5 bases. CDR1 is LNHNV, CDR2 YYDKDF, per germline (reference sequence). Trimming shortened V by 8 bases and J by 0 bases, and 11 bases separated the two germline ends. The CDR3 length is 15 residues. The DNA of the CDR3 is TGTGCCACCGGGGGAGCTTACTCTGGGGCCAACGTCCTGACTTTC. This codes for CATGGAYSGANVLTF. The whole variable domain, filled in from reference TRBV15 and TRBJ2-6, reads DAMVIQNPRYQVTQFGKPVTLSCSQTLNHNVMYWYQQKSSQAPKLLFHYYDKDFNNEADTPDNFQSRRPNTSFCFLDIRSPGLGDTAMYLCATGGAYSGANVLTFGAGSRLTVL.

The rearrangement uses TRBV7-2 and TRBJ2-2; 10 bases map to TRBD2. CDR1 and CDR2 (germline): SGHTA, FQGNSA. With V trimmed by 5 bases and J by 3 bases, 6 bases remained unmatched. This CDR3 is built from 16 residues. Here the CDR3 DNA reads TGTGCCAGCAGCAAAAGCGGGAGGGGGTACACCGGGGAGCTGTTTTTT. Translation gives CASSKSGRGYTGELFF.

V is TRBV10-3 and J is TRBJ2-5; 10 bases map to TRBD2. Germline V CDR1 and CDR2: ENHRY, SYGVKD. V trimming: 6 bases; J trimming: 4 bases; junction bases outside the gene matches: 5. CDR3 length: 14 amino acids. In nucleotides, the CDR3 is TGTGCCATCAGCTTTGTAGCGGGAGGAGAGACCCAGTACTTC. Protein sequence: CAISFVAGGETQYF.

V is TRBV29-1 and J is TRBJ1-4; D is perhaps TRBD1 (6 bases). The CDR3 loop spans 13 amino acids. Looked up from germline, CDR1 is SQVTM and CDR2 is ANQGSEA. With 4 bases removed from V and 6 bases from J, the gap between germline ends came to 12 bases. The CDR3: CSVAPGGHEKLFF. The CDR3 DNA is TGCAGCGTTGCCCCGGGGGGGCATGAAAAACTGTTTTTT.

The rearrangement uses TRBV7-3 and TRBJ2-7; D call uncertain. The germline V and J ends were trimmed by 5 bases and 7 bases, with 15 bases remaining between them. The germline gives CDR1 SGHTA, CDR2 FQGTGA. CDR3 length equals 13 residues. Here the CDR3 reads CASSLNGVGEQYF. CDR3 sequence (DNA): TGTGCCAGCAGCCTAAATGGGGTTGGGGAGCAGTACTTC.

J is TRBJ2-6 and V is TRBV10-1; 7 bases match TRBD1. The CDR3 runs to 16 residues. After removal of 10 bases from V and 0 bases from J, the junction contained 9 bases not matched to a gene. Germline assignment: CDR1 WNHNN and CDR2 SYGVQD (reference sequence). The CDR3 is CANGRDRVSGANVLTF. Written as DNA, the CDR3 is TGCGCCAACGGACGGGACAGAGTCTCTGGGGCCAACGTCCTGACTTTC.

The chain has TRBV20-1 and TRBJ2-7, with 9 bases matching TRBD2. This CDR3 has 15 amino acids. Per germline, CDR1 DFQATT and CDR2 SNEGSKA (reference sequence). V lost 1 base and J lost 5; bases outside the gene matches: 9. This CDR3 reads CSARGFSGSLNEQYF. The DNA of the CDR3 is TGCAGTGCTAGAGGCTTTAGCGGGAGCTTAAACGAGCAGTACTTC.

In this sample, this clonotype turned up many times. This chain links TRBV10-3 with TRBJ2-7, with a tentative D call TRBD1 (5 bases). Trimming cost V 2 bases and J 13 bases, with 15 bases left between them. This CDR3 is built from 12 residues. Germline lookup yields CDR1 ENHRY and CDR2 SYGVKD. The CDR3 sequence is CAISEPARVTYF. The CDR3 DNA sequence: TGTGCCATCAGTGAGCCGGCCAGGGTGACTTACTTC.

The chain has TRBV7-9 and TRBJ2-7; 10 bases align to TRBD1. The CDR3 runs 15 residues. The V and J ends lost 2 bases and 3 bases, in that order; junction bases with no gene match: 4. The germline gives CDR1 SEHNR, CDR2 FQNEAQ (reference sequence). The CDR3 DNA reads as TGTGCCAGCAGCTTATTCGGGACAGGGGTCTACGAGCAGTACTTC. It specifies CASSLFGTGVYEQYF.

This clonotype ranks as medium-sized (0.01 to 0.1%). The rearrangement links TRBV12-3 or TRBV12-4 to TRBJ2-7; D gene unclear. The CDR3 runs 13 residues. V was shortened by 1 base and J by 3 bases, with 7 bases between the two germline ends. The CDR3 coding sequence is TGTGCCAGCAGTTTAGGCCAGGACTACGAGCAGTACTTC. Protein product: CASSLGQDYEQYF.

This clonotype was detected once. The rearrangement joins TRBV7-9 to TRBJ2-1, with D perhaps assigned TRBD1 or TRBD2 (5 bases each). This CDR3 has 19 residues. Germline CDR1 reads SEHNR; CDR2 reads FQNEAQ (reference sequence). V dropped 1 base and J dropped 10 bases, with 29 bases sitting between them. The CDR3 nucleotides are TGTGCCAGCAGCTTAGATGGGGCTGATTGCTACCCATCCGAGGGCGAGCAGTTCTTC. It translates to CASSLDGADCYPSEGEQFF.

V and J are TRBV12-3 or TRBV12-4 and TRBJ1-2; TRBD1 matches at 8 bases. Unmatched junction bases numbered 1, after V lost 6 bases and J lost 1 base. This CDR3 comprises 13 residues. DNA for the CDR3: TGTGCCAGCAGAGGACAGGGTAACTATGGCTACACCTTC. Translating it yields CASRGQGNYGYTF.

This clonotype was seen more than once but under ten times. V is TRBV20-1 and J is TRBJ1-1; D is uncertain. Germline CDR1 reads DFQATT; CDR2 reads SNEGSKA (reference sequence). The V gene lost 4 bases and the J gene lost 1 base, with 4 bases spanning the gap. The CDR3 contains 11 residues. The chain's CDR3 is CSATANTEAFF. The CDR3 DNA sequence: TGCAGTGCTACAGCGAACACTGAAGCTTTCTTT.

CDR3 in amino acids: CASSGAGGRNEQYF. CDR3 sequence (DNA): TGTGCCAGCAGTGGGGCGGGGGGGCGGAACGAGCAGTACTTC. This rearrangement joins TRBV2 to TRBJ2-7; 9 positions agree with TRBD2. Germline assignment: CDR1 SNHLY and CDR2 FYNNEI. The length of the CDR3 is 14 residues. The junction had 6 bases not matched to a gene; V was cut back by 4 bases and J by 5 bases.